Following are 12 T cell receptor beta chains from one sample sequenced in a study of T cells in Graves' hyperthyroidism and ophthalmopathy. Amplification of TCR beta CDR3 regions was performed using RNA transcripts as template. HTBI primers were employed in a first-round RT-PCR of the TCR CDR3. Via MiXCR, TCRdb re-called the multiplex PCR reads, giving one row per CDR3 protein. The profile shows around 600,000 distinct CDR3 sequences, more than 15% of them singletons. The sequenced sample was blood. These receptors were obtained from a woman between 35 and 50 years old with Graves' ophthalmopathy.

This clonotype was counted a few times. The V call is TRBV27, the J call TRBJ2-7, with 9 positions matching TRBD2. The V gene's germline CDR1 is MNHEY and CDR2 SMNVEV (reference sequence). The CDR3 is 15 residues long. Trimming removed 5 bases from V and 3 bases from J; junction bases left unmatched: 8. The CDR3 here is CASSNPLAGHYEQYF. CDR3 coding DNA: TGTGCCAGCAGTAATCCGCTAGCGGGGCACTACGAGCAGTACTTC.

This clonotype was observed at least ten times. This chain joins TRBV29-1 and TRBJ1-1, with no clear D. From germline, CDR1 is SQVTM and CDR2 ANQGSEA. There are 13 residues in the CDR3. V was cut by 7 bases and J by 4 bases, with 16 bases left in between. The CDR3 loop reads CSAEQPAGTEAFF. As DNA, the CDR3 is TGCAGCGCGGAACAGCCCGCGGGCACTGAAGCTTTCTTT.

This clonotype was counted at least ten times. The gene calls are TRBV30 and TRBJ2-3; 7 bases agree with TRBD2. Losses at the gene ends were 2 bases for V and 2 bases for J; bases not matched to a gene: 4. This CDR3 region has 14 residues. CDR1 and CDR2 (germline): GTSNPN, SVGIG (reference sequence). The CDR3 region is CAWSPSGNTDTQYF. The CDR3 DNA reads TGTGCCTGGAGTCCTAGCGGAAACACAGATACGCAGTATTTT.

There are many counts of this clonotype. The chain is built from TRBV7-9 and TRBJ1-1, with TRBD1 matching 8 bases. CDR3 length: 15 residues. In germline, CDR1 is SEHNR, CDR2 FQNEAQ (reference sequence). Unmatched junction bases numbered 8, after V lost 4 bases and J lost 4 bases. CDR3 sequence (DNA): TGTGCCAGCAGCTCCGCAGGGGGCGTGGGCACTGAAGCTTTCTTT. It yields the protein CASSSAGGVGTEAFF.

The chain recombines TRBV15 with TRBJ2-1; D is undetermined. The CDR3 extends over 14 amino acids. Germline V gives CDR1 LNHNV, CDR2 YYDKDF (reference sequence). Trimming took 0 bases from V and 10 from J, leaving 13 bases between them. The CDR3 loop reads CATSRDPATREQFF. CDR3 nucleotides: TGTGCCACCAGCAGAGATCCGGCGACGAGGGAGCAGTTCTTC.

This chain connects TRBV29-1 to TRBJ1-5; D perhaps matches TRBD1 (6 bases). The CDR3 runs 13 residues. Deletions cut 6 bases from V and 3 bases from J, with 12 bases between. The V gene's germline CDR1 is SQVTM and CDR2 ANQGSEA. CDR3: CSVADSINQPQHF. The CDR3 bases are TGCAGCGTCGCGGACAGTATCAATCAGCCCCAGCATTTT.

The chain links TRBV12-3 or TRBV12-4 to TRBJ1-2; D is undetermined. Trimming pared 6 bases from V and 4 bases from J, leaving 9 bases between. The CDR3 extends over 12 amino acids. The CDR3 sequence: CASRRIFYGYTF. The CDR3 DNA is TGTGCCAGCAGGAGAATATTCTATGGCTACACCTTC.

This clonotype was seen a few times. V and J are TRBV28 and TRBJ1-3, with 9 bases aligning to TRBD1. CDR1 and CDR2 from the germline V gene are MDHEN and SYDVKM. The CDR3 is made up of 15 amino acids. Trimming at V came to 4 bases and at J to 2 bases, leaving 3 bases not matched to a gene. The CDR3 bases are TGTGCCAGCAGTTACGACAGGGGGGCTGGAAACACCATATATTTT. As protein: CASSYDRGAGNTIYF.

Written as DNA, the CDR3 is TGTGCCAGCGATACCTCCGAGACGTACTATGGCTACACCTTC. It is translated as CASDTSETYYGYTF. The rearrangement joins TRBV28 to TRBJ1-2; no definite D call. V lost 8 bases to trimming and J lost 3 bases, with 16 bases between them. CDR1 MDHEN and CDR2 SYDVKM come from the germline V gene. This CDR3 contains 14 residues.

This clonotype was found many times. The rearrangement links TRBV28 to TRBJ2-5; 7 bases line up with TRBD2. The germline V gene has CDR1 MDHEN and CDR2 SYDVKM. The CDR3 contains 14 residues. Trimming removed 3 bases from V and 7 bases from J; junction bases left unmatched: 8. CDR3 region: CASSFDPWGGTQYF. The DNA for the CDR3 is TGTGCCAGCAGTTTCGACCCGTGGGGGGGGACCCAGTACTTC.

In its sample, this clonotype was seen many times. V usage is TRBV11-2 and J usage is TRBJ2-4; no clear D. V was cut by 0 bases and J by 10 bases, with 13 bases left in between. Germline CDR1 SGHAT, CDR2 FQNNGV. CDR3 length: 14 amino acids. The CDR3 protein is CASSLEGRPPIQYF. The CDR3 DNA sequence: TGTGCCAGCAGCTTAGAGGGCAGGCCCCCAATTCAGTACTTC.

In its sample, this clonotype was seen many times. The rearrangement uses TRBV27 and TRBJ2-5; D possibly matches TRBD1 or TRBD2 (6 bases each). The CDR3 extends over 15 amino acids. The V end was cut by 1 base, the J end by 4 bases, with 13 bases between. CDR1 and CDR2 (germline): MNHEY, SMNVEV (reference sequence). Here the CDR3 DNA reads TGTGCCAGCAGTTTATATTTAGGGGGGCGAGAGACCCAGTACTTC. Its protein is CASSLYLGGRETQYF.